This T cell receptor (beta chain) was profiled in a study of cytomegalovirus exposure and HLA in healthy donors. Study-wide results and caveats: The number of N-insertions in an Asian-associated ancestry cluster was reportedly below the roughly 660-donor mean in a later analysis.

The PCR ran on 60 Vbeta and 13 Jbeta primers. The method was immunoSEQ multiplex PCR; TCRdb's version includes in-frame clones alone and lacks a portion of them. Among about 120,000 clones, approximately 61% were seen once, and the ten largest hold 1.5% to 2%. Concerning this clone: Antigen specificity is unknown.

What was sequenced was PBMCs. This clonotype was obtained from a man in his thirties or forties in good health and CMV-seropositive.

In nucleotides, the CDR3 is TGTGCCAGCAGGTCCGGGACTAGCGGCTACGAGCAGTACTTC. Protein product: CASRSGTSGYEQYF. This chain uses TRBV6-6 with TRBJ2-7; TRBD2 aligns across 11 bases. V gave up 6 bases and J gave up 3 bases; unmatched junction bases: 4. The CDR3 contains 14 residues. The germline V gene has CDR1 MNHNY and CDR2 SVGAGI (reference sequence).